This paragraph covers one T cell receptor beta chain sequence. Its specificity is not known. CD45RO-negative, CCR7-selected cells formed the naive CD8 fraction, which excluded terminally differentiated effector memory CD45RA+ cells. Original data processing: Junction-only sequences without quality scores came from ImmunoSEQ, so filtering differed. Clones were read by immunoSEQ multiplex PCR, and TCRdb kept only the in-frame ones, dropping some. V and J calls and clone size are given by that table; D and trimming were obtained from the DNA. Here the sample spans some 600,000 clones, 95% to 96% being singletons. This sample is part of a study of shared clonotypes between healthy human individuals. General observations from the study: How much donors shared clonotypes was expected to be affected by sequencing depth. Generation probabilities were higher for clonotypes shared across all four sorted-subset donors than for unshared ones.

Germline V gene sequence: CDR1 SGHDN, CDR2 FVKESK. V was shortened by 0 bases and J by 4 bases, with 8 bases between the two germline ends. The CDR3 spans 14 residues. The rearrangement joins TRBV14 to TRBJ2-3; D unresolved. The origin of this receptor is a woman in her twenties or thirties in good health. Sequenced material: naive CD8+ T cells sorted from blood. The CDR3 bases are TGTGCCAGCAGCCAAGAAACAGCCCCAGATACGCAGTATTTT. Translation: CASSQETAPDTQYF. The whole variable domain, filled in from reference TRBV14 and TRBJ2-3, reads EAGVTQFPSHSVIEKGQTVTLRCDPISGHDNLYWYRRVMGKEIKFLLHFVKESKQDESGMPNNRFLAERTGGTYSTLKVQPAELEDSGVYFCASSQETAPDTQYFGPGTRLTVL.